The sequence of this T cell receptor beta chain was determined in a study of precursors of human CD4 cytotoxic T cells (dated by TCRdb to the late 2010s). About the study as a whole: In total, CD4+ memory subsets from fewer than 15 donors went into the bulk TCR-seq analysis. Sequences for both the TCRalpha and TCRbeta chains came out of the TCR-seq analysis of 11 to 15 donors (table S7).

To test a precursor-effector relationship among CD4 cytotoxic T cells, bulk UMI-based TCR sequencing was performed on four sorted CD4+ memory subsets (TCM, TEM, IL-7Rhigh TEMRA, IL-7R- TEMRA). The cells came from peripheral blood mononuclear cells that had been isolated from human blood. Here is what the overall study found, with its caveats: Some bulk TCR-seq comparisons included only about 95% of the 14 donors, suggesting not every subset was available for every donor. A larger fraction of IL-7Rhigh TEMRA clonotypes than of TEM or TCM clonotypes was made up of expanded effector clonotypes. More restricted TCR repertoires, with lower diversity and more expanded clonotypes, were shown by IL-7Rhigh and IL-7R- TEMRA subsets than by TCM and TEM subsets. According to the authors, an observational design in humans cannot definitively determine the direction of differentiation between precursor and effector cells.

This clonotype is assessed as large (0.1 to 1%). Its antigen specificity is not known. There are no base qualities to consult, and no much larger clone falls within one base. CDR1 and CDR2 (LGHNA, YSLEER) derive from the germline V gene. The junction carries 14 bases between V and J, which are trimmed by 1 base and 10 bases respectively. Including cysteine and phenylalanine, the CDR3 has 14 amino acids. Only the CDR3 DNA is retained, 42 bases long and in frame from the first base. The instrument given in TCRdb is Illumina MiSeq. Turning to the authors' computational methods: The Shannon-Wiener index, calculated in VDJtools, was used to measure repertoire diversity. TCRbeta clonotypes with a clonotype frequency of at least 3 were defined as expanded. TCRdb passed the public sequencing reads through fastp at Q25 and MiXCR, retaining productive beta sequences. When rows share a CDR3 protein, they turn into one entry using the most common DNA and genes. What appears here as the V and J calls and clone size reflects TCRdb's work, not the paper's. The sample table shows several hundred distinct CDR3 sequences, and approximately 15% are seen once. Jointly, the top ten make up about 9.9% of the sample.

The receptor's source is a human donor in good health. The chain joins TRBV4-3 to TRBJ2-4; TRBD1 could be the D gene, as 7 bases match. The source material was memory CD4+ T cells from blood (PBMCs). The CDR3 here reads CASSQGGQAGIQYF. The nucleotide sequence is TGCGCCAGCAGCCAAGGAGGACAGGCGGGGATTCAGTACTTC.